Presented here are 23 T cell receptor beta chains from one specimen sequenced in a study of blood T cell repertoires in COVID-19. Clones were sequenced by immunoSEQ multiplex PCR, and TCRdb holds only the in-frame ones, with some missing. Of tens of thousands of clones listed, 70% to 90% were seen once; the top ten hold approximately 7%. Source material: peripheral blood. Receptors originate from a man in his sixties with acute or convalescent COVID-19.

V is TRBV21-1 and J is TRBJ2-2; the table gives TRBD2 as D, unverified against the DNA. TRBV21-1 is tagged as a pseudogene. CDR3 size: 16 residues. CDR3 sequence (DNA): TGTGCCAGCAGCAAACGGGCTAGCACGAACACCGGGGAGCTGTTTTTT. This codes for CASSKRASTNTGELFF.

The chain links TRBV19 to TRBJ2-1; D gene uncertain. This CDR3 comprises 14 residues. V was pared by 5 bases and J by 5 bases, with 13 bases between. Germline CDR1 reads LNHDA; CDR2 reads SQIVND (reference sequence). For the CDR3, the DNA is TGTGCCAGTAGTCCCCGCAAACTTCACAATGAGCAGTTCTTC. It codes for CASSPRKLHNEQFF.

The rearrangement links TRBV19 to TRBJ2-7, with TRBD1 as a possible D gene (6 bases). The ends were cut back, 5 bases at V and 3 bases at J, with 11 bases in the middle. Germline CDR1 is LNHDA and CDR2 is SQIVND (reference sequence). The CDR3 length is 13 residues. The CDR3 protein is CASSSHRVYEQYF. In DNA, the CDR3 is TGTGCCAGTAGTTCTCACAGGGTCTACGAGCAGTACTTC. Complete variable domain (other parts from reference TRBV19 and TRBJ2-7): DGGITQSPKYLFRKEGQNVTLSCEQNLNHDAMYWYRQDPGQGLRLIYYSQIVNDFQKGDIAEGYSVSREKKESFPLTVTSAQKNPTAFYLCASSSHRVYEQYFGPGTRLTVT.

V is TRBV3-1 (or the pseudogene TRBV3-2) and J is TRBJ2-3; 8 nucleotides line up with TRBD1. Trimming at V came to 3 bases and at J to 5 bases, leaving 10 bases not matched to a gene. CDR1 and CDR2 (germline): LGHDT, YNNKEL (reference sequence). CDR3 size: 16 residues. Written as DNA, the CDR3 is TGTGCCAGCAGCCACCGCTTCCCCGACAGGGGAGATACGCAGTATTTT. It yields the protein CASSHRFPDRGDTQYF.

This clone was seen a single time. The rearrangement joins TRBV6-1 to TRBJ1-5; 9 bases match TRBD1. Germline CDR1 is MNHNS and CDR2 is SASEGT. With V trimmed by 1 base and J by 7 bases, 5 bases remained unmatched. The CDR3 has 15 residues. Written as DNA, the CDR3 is TGTGCCAGCAGTGAAGGGCTGGACAGGGGCCAGCCCCAGCATTTT. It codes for CASSEGLDRGQPQHF.

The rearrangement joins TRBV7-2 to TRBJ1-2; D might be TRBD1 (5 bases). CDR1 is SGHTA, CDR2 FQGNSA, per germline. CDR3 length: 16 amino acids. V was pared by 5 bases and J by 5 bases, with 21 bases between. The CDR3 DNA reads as TGTGCCAGCAGCCCTCTGGTGGAGACAGCTTATTATGGCTACACCTTC. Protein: CASSPLVETAYYGYTF. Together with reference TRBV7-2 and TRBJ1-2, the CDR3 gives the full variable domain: GAGVSQSPSNKVTEKGKDVELRCDPISGHTALYWYRQSLGQGLEFLIYFQGNSAPDKSGLPSDRFSAERTGGSVSTLTIQRTQQEDSAVYLCASSPLVETAYYGYTFGSGTRLTVV.

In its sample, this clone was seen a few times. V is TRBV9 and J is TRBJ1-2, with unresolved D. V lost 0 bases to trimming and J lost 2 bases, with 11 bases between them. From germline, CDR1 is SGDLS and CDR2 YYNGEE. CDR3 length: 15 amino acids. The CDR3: CASSVAFSGNYGYTF. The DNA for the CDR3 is TGTGCCAGCAGCGTAGCTTTTTCAGGCAACTATGGCTACACCTTC.

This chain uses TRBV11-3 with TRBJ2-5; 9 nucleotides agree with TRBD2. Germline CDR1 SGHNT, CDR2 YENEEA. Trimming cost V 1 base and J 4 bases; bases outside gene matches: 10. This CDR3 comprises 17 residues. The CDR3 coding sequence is TGTGCCAGCAGCTTAGGGGCTCTTGGCGGGGGGGCAGAGACCCAGTACTTC. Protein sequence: CASSLGALGGGAETQYF.

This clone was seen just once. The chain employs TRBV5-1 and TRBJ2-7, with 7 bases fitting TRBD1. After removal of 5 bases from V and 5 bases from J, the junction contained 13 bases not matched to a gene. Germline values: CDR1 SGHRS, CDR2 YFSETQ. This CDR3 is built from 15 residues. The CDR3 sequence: CASRTTTGLVHEQYF. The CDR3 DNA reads TGCGCCAGCAGGACGACGACAGGGTTGGTCCACGAGCAGTACTTC. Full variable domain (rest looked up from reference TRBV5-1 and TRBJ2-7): KAGVTQTPRYLIKTRGQQVTLSCSPISGHRSVSWYQQTPGQGLQFLFEYFSETQRNKGNFPGRFSGRQFSNSRSEMNVSTLELGDSALYLCASRTTTGLVHEQYFGPGTRLTVT.

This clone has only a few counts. The CDR3 nucleotides read TGTGCCAGCAGGTCCACAGGTCTAACTCGGGGCTACACCTTC. Translating it yields CASRSTGLTRGYTF. The chain carries TRBV6-5 and TRBJ1-2; D is possibly TRBD1 (5 bases). From germline, CDR1 is MNHEY and CDR2 SVGAGI. V shed 6 bases and J shed 8 bases, with 19 bases lying between them. CDR3 length equals 14 residues.

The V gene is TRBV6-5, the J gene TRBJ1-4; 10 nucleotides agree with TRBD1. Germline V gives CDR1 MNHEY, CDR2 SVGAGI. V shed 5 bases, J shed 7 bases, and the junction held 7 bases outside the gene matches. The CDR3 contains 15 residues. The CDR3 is CASSPPGQGFEKLFF. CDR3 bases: TGTGCCAGCAGTCCGCCGGGACAGGGGTTTGAAAAACTGTTTTTT.

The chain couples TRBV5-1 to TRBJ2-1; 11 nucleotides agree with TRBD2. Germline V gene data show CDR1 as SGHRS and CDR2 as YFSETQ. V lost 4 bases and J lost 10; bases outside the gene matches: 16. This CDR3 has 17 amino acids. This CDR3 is CASSPSWPSGGPREQFF. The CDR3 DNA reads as TGCGCCAGCAGCCCCTCCTGGCCTAGCGGGGGGCCGCGGGAGCAGTTCTTC.

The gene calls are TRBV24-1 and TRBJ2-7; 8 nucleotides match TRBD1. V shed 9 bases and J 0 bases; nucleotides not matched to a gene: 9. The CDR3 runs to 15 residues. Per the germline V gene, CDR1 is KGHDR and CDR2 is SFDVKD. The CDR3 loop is CATSIRDRSSYEQYF. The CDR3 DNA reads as TGTGCCACCTCGATCCGGGACAGGAGCTCCTACGAGCAGTACTTC.

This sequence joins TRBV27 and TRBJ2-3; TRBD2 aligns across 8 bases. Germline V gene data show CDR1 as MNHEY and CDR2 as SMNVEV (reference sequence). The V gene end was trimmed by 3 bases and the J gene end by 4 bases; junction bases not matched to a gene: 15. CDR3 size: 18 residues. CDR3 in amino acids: CASSFYPSGGGRADTQYF. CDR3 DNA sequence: TGTGCCAGCAGTTTTTACCCTTCGGGGGGGGGCCGGGCAGATACGCAGTATTTT.

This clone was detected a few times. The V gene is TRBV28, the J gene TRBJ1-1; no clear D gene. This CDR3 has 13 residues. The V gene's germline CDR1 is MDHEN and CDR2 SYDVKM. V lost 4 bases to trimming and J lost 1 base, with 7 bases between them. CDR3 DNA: TGTGCCAGCAGTTCTCCTCCGAACACTGAAGCTTTCTTT. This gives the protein CASSSPPNTEAFF.

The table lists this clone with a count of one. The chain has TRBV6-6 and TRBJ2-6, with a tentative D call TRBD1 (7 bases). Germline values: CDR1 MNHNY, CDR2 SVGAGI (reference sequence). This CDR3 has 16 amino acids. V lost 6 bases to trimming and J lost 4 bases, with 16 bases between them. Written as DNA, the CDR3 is TGTGCCAGCAGAACGCAGGGGGGAATGGGGGCCAACGTCCTGACTTTC. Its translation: CASRTQGGMGANVLTF.

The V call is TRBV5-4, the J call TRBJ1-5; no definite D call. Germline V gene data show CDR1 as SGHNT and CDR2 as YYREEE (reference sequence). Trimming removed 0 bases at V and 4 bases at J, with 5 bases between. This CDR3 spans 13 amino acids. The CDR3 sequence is CASSLAGNQPQHF. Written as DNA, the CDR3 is TGTGCCAGCAGCTTGGCCGGGAATCAGCCCCAGCATTTT.

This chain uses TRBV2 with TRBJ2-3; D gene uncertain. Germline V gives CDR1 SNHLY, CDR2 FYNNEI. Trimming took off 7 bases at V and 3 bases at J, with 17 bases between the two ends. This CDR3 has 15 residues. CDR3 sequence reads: CASNTWAQSTDTQYF. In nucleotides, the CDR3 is TGTGCCAGCAACACCTGGGCCCAGAGTACAGATACGCAGTATTTT.

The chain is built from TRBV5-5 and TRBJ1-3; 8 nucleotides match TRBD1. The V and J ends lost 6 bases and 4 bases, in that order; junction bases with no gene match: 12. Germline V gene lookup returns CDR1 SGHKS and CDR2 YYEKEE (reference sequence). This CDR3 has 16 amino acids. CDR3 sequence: CASTTQQGVLGNTIYF. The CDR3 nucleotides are TGTGCCAGCACCACCCAACAGGGGGTCTTGGGAAACACCATATATTTT.

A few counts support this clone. CDR3 nucleotides: TGTGCCAGTATGGAGTACGGGGAGCTGTTTTTT. Its protein is CASMEYGELFF. This chain links TRBV19 with TRBJ2-2; D is unresolved. Germline CDR1 LNHDA, CDR2 SQIVND (reference sequence). The CDR3 length is 11 residues. Trimming stripped 7 bases from V and 7 bases from J, with 7 bases between.

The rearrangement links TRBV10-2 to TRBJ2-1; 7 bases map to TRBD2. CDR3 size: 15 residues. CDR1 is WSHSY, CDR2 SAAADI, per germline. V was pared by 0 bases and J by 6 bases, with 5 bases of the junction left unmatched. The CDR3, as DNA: TGCGCCAGCAGTGAGTCAGCGGGGCTGGGCAATGAGCAGTTCTTC. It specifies CASSESAGLGNEQFF.

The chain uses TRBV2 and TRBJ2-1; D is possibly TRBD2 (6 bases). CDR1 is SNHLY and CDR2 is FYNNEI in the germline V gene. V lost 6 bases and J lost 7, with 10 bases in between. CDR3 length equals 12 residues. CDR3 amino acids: CASSLGTNEQFF. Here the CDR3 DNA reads TGTGCCAGCAGCCTTGGGACTAATGAGCAGTTCTTC.

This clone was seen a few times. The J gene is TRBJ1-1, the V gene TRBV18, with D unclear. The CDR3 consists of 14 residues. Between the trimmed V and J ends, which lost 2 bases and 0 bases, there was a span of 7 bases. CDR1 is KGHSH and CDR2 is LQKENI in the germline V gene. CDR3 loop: CASSPNRVNTEAFF. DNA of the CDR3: TGTGCCAGCTCACCAAACAGAGTGAACACTGAAGCTTTCTTT.